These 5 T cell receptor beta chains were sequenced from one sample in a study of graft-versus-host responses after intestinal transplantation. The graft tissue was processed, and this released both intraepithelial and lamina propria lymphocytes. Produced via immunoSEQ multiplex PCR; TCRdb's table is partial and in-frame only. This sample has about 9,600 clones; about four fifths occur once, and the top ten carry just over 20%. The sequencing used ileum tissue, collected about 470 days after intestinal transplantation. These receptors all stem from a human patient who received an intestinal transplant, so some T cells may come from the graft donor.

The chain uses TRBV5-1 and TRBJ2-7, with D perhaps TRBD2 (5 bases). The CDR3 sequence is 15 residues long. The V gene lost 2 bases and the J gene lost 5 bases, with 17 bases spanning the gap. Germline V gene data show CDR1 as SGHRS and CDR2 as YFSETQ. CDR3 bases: TGCGCCAGCAGCTTCCCCGAGGGCGGTCGAAACGAGCAGTACTTC. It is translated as CASSFPEGGRNEQYF.

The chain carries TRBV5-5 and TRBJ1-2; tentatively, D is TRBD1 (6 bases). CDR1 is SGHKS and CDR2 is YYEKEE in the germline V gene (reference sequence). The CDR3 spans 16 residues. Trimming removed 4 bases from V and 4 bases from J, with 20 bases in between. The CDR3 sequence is CASSPARTGGGYGYTF. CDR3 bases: TGTGCCAGCAGCCCCGCCCGGACGGGGGGCGGCTATGGCTACACCTTC.

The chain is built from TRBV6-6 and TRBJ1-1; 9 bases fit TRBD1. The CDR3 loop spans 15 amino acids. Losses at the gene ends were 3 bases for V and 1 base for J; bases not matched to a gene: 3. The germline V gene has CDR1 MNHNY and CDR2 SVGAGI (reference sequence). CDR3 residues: CASSYTGGANTEAFF. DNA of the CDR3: TGTGCCAGCAGTTATACAGGGGGCGCGAACACTGAAGCTTTCTTT.

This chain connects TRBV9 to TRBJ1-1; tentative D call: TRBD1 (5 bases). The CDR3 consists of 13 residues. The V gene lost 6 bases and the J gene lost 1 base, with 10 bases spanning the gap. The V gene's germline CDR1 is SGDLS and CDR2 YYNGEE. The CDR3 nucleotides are TGTGCCAGCACGCAGGGACCGAACACTGAAGCTTTCTTT. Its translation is CASTQGPNTEAFF.

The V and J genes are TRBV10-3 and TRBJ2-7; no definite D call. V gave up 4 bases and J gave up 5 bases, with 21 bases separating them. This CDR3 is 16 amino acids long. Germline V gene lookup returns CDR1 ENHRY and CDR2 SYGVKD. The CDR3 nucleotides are TGTGCCATCAGTGGGAGAGCTTCTATTAATCCCCACGAGCAGTACTTC. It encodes CAISGRASINPHEQYF.